The following is a T cell receptor (beta chain) sequence with its context. The source of the sample is a study of blood T cell repertoires in COVID-19. As for the study in general: Material from acute and convalescent COVID-19 was sourced from the United States, Italy and Spain. T cells, B-cell-depleted T cells, or PBMCs provided the cDNA or gDNA that served as material.

Trimming took off 1 base at V and 4 bases at J, with 14 bases between the two ends. The CDR3 sequence is 15 residues long. Germline assignment: CDR1 LNHDA and CDR2 SQIVND (reference sequence). Original processing notes: By means of reference gene primer amplification, nucleated cell counts were estimated. TCRdb's table, derived via immunoSEQ multiplex PCR, lists solely in-frame clones and lacks some. V and J calls and clone size follow that table, whereas D and trimming were derived from the DNA. Found here are 13,000 to 15,000 clones, around nine tenths of them singletons; the top ten hold 2% to 3%.

Sequencing used peripheral blood. This sequence originates from a woman aged 70-85 years in a cohort sampled during active or convalescent COVID-19. This rearrangement joins TRBV19 to TRBJ2-7; D possibly corresponds to TRBD2 (5 bases). The CDR3 loop is CASSIGLRGIYEQYF. CDR3 coding DNA: TGTGCCAGTAGTATAGGACTACGGGGAATATACGAGCAGTACTTC.